These 7 T cell receptor beta chains were all obtained from the same sample, sequenced in a study of T-cell reconstitution after alpha-beta-depleted transplantation in children. A TCRbeta library incorporating unique molecular identifiers was prepared. TCRdb ran MiXCR on the PCR reads and lists one entry per CDR3 protein. The table includes 200,000 to 300,000 distinct CDR3 sequences, around 13% detected once. The input for sequencing was PBMCs from the stem cell graft donor, taken from the stem cell graft. These receptors were taken from a human donor who donated a stem cell graft to a child with acute lymphoblastic leukemia.

This clonotype was picked up many times. This sequence joins TRBV10-3 and TRBJ1-5; no firm D call. V was shortened by 0 bases and J by 0 bases, with 6 bases between the two germline ends. This CDR3 region has 15 residues. Looked up from germline, CDR1 is ENHRY and CDR2 is SYGVKD. CDR3 residues: CAISESGNSNQPQHF. CDR3 nucleotide sequence: TGTGCCATCAGTGAGTCGGGCAATAGCAATCAGCCCCAGCATTTT.

This clonotype appeared many times. The V call is TRBV6-1, the J call TRBJ2-5; 9 positions match TRBD2. Germline CDR1 is MNHNS and CDR2 is SASEGT. The length of the CDR3 is 15 residues. Losses at the gene ends were 7 bases for V and 5 bases for J; bases not matched to a gene: 11. The CDR3 here is CASTRGAGGFETQYF. As DNA, the CDR3 is TGTGCCAGCACCCGGGGAGCGGGGGGTTTTGAGACCCAGTACTTC.

The chain employs TRBV20-1 and TRBJ1-2, with D maybe TRBD1 (5 bases). Trimming took 3 bases from V and 3 from J, leaving 14 bases between them. Germline-derived CDR1 and CDR2 are DFQATT and SNEGSKA (reference sequence). The CDR3 covers 14 residues. The CDR3 DNA follows: TGCAGTGCTAGGGGGCCCGTGATTGACTATGGCTACACCTTC. Translating gives CSARGPVIDYGYTF.

In its sample, this clonotype was seen many times. The chain is built from TRBV5-1 and TRBJ2-7; the D gene is possibly TRBD1 (5 bases). Germline V gives CDR1 SGHRS, CDR2 YFSETQ. The CDR3 has 15 residues. V was clipped by 6 bases and J by 0 bases, with 16 bases between them. The CDR3 is CASIPDSPDSYEQYF. The CDR3 region has the DNA TGCGCCAGCATCCCAGACAGTCCAGACTCCTACGAGCAGTACTTC.

This clonotype was seen many times. The rearrangement joins TRBV5-1 to TRBJ1-1, with D perhaps TRBD1 (5 bases). Germline values: CDR1 SGHRS, CDR2 YFSETQ. This CDR3 is 17 amino acids long. The V end lost 1 base, the J end lost 0 bases, and 16 bases lay between the germline ends. The CDR3 loop is CASSLPRQGAMNTEAFF. CDR3 nucleotide sequence: TGCGCCAGCAGCTTGCCCCGGCAGGGTGCCATGAACACTGAAGCTTTCTTT.

This clonotype was seen at least ten times. The chain has TRBV9 and TRBJ1-4; unclear D gene. This CDR3 is built from 13 residues. V shed 0 bases and J shed 9 bases, with 9 bases lying between them. Germline CDR1 SGDLS, CDR2 YYNGEE. CDR3 nucleotide sequence: TGTGCCAGCAGCGTAGAGCCAACGAAAAAACTGTTTTTT. Protein: CASSVEPTKKLFF. Together with reference TRBV9 and TRBJ1-4, the CDR3 gives the full variable domain: DSGVTQTPKHLITATGQRVTLRCSPRSGDLSVYWYQQSLDQGLQFLIQYYNGEERAKGNILERFSAQQFPDLHSELNLSSLELGDSALYFCASSVEPTKKLFFGSGTQLSVL.

The sample holds many counts of this clonotype. The gene calls are TRBV27 and TRBJ2-3; D may be TRBD2 (6 bases). The germline V gene has CDR1 MNHEY and CDR2 SMNVEV (reference sequence). With 5 bases removed from V and 6 bases from J, the gap between germline ends came to 6 bases. CDR3 length equals 11 residues. CDR3 sequence: CASSREDTQYF. CDR3 DNA sequence: TGTGCCAGCAGTCGGGAGGATACGCAGTATTTT.